Following are 30 T cell receptor beta chains from one sample sequenced in a study of blood T cell repertoires in COVID-19. TCRdb's copy holds only in-frame clones and misses some; the assay was immunoSEQ multiplex PCR. The sample holds approximately 180,000 clones, 60% to 80% seen once. The sequenced sample was peripheral blood. The receptors originated from a woman aged 70-85 years with acute or convalescent COVID-19.

The chain has TRBV5-1 and TRBJ1-2, with 9 nucleotides matching TRBD1. The germline V gene has CDR1 SGHRS and CDR2 YFSETQ. The CDR3 has 15 amino acids. Germline trimming cut 3 bases from V and 10 bases from J; bases unmatched to any gene: 13. CDR3 residues: CASSSGDREPLIYTF. The DNA for the CDR3 is TGCGCCAGCAGCTCGGGGGACAGGGAACCCCTCATCTACACCTTC.

This chain joins TRBV6-5 and TRBJ1-6, with D tentatively TRBD1 (6 bases). CDR3 length: 13 residues. The ends were cut back, 8 bases at V and 14 bases at J, with 19 bases in the middle. Germline CDR1 and CDR2: MNHEY and SVGAGI. CDR3 amino acids: CASSTPGVGSLHF. The CDR3 region has the DNA TGTGCCAGCTCAACACCAGGGGTAGGATCCCTCCACTTT.

In this sample, this clone turned up a few times. The chain carries TRBV7-6 and TRBJ1-6; D might be TRBD1 (5 bases). CDR1 SGHVS and CDR2 FNYEAQ come from the germline V gene. This CDR3 has 15 amino acids. V lost 7 bases to trimming and J lost 7 bases, with 17 bases between them. CDR3 region: CASNPGKDKNSPLHF. In DNA form, the CDR3 reads TGTGCCAGCAACCCTGGAAAGGACAAAAATTCACCCCTCCACTTT.

This chain uses TRBV11-2 with TRBJ2-2; 11 positions match TRBD2. This CDR3 is 15 amino acids long. Germline trimming cut 5 bases from V and 5 bases from J; bases unmatched to any gene: 4. The germline gives CDR1 SGHAT, CDR2 FQNNGV. The CDR3 loop reads CASSQWTSGTGELFF. CDR3 coding DNA: TGTGCCAGCAGCCAATGGACTAGCGGGACCGGGGAGCTGTTTTTT.

This chain uses TRBV5-1 with TRBJ1-1; D may be TRBD1 (5 bases). Trimming cost V 0 bases and J 3 bases, with 9 bases left between them. Germline-derived CDR1 and CDR2 are SGHRS and YFSETQ. There are 14 residues in the CDR3. The CDR3 DNA follows: TGCGCCAGCAGCTTGGAAGGAGGGGACACTGAAGCTTTCTTT. Its translation is CASSLEGGDTEAFF. Variable domain in full (rest from reference TRBV5-1 and TRBJ1-1): KAGVTQTPRYLIKTRGQQVTLSCSPISGHRSVSWYQQTPGQGLQFLFEYFSETQRNKGNFPGRFSGRQFSNSRSEMNVSTLELGDSALYLCASSLEGGDTEAFFGQGTRLTVV.

This chain connects TRBV27 to TRBJ1-6, with 10 nucleotides matching TRBD1. J lost 9 bases, V lost 1 base, and 0 bases had no gene match. Per germline, CDR1 MNHEY and CDR2 SMNVEV (reference sequence). This CDR3 is 14 amino acids long. CDR3 sequence reads: CASSLWDRGSPLHF. CDR3 DNA sequence: TGTGCCAGCAGTTTATGGGACAGGGGTTCACCCCTCCACTTT.

The chain uses TRBV30 and TRBJ1-1; TRBD1 agrees at 7 bases. V dropped 8 bases and J dropped 1; count of bases not matched to a gene: 7. The CDR3 contains 13 residues. The germline CDR1 and CDR2 sequences are GTSNPN and SVGIG (reference sequence). The CDR3: CAATNRGNTEAFF. In DNA form, the CDR3 reads TGTGCCGCCACGAACAGGGGGAACACTGAAGCTTTCTTT.

CDR3 DNA: TGCGCCAGCAGCCAAGTCCTAGCGGGAGTCGGTGAGCAGTTCTTC. Protein product: CASSQVLAGVGEQFF. The V and J genes are TRBV4-1 and TRBJ2-1; 10 bases line up with TRBD2. V shed 1 base and J 9 bases; nucleotides not matched to a gene: 6. In germline, CDR1 is MGHRA, CDR2 YSYEKL. CDR3 length: 15 amino acids.

The V call is TRBV5-6, the J call TRBJ2-5; 7 bases match TRBD1. The CDR3 extends over 15 amino acids. CDR1 SGHDT and CDR2 YYEEEE come from the germline V gene. V lost 1 base and J lost 7; bases outside the gene matches: 10. The CDR3 nucleotides are TGTGCCAGCAGCTTGAGGGAAGACAGGGATCGGACCCAGTACTTC. It is translated as CASSLREDRDRTQYF.

The V gene is TRBV19, the J gene TRBJ1-3, with 10 bases matching TRBD1. Losses at the gene ends were 5 bases for V and 6 bases for J; bases not matched to a gene: 4. This CDR3 contains 14 residues. Germline assignment: CDR1 LNHDA and CDR2 SQIVND (reference sequence). CDR3 bases: TGTGCCAGTAGTGTACGACAGGGGGCAAACACCATATATTTT. Translated, it gives CASSVRQGANTIYF.

This chain connects TRBV24-1 to TRBJ2-1; unclear D gene. Trimming removed 5 bases from V and 0 bases from J, with 16 bases in between. Germline values: CDR1 KGHDR, CDR2 SFDVKD. This CDR3 contains 17 residues. The CDR3 nucleotides read TGTGCCACCAGTGCCCAAAGCGTCTCGAGCTCCTACAATGAGCAGTTCTTC. It yields the protein CATSAQSVSSSYNEQFF.

This clone has only a few counts. V and J are TRBV10-3 and TRBJ1-1; TRBD1 aligns across 12 bases. This CDR3 region has 17 residues. Germline V gives CDR1 ENHRY, CDR2 SYGVKD. The ends lost 4 bases at V and 7 bases at J; junction bases unmatched: 13. The CDR3 bases are TGTGCCATCAGTGTTGGGACAGGGGGCCGAGTGAGGAATGAAGCTTTCTTT. Translating it yields CAISVGTGGRVRNEAFF.

This clone was counted between two and nine times. This chain connects TRBV24-1 to TRBJ2-2; D perhaps matches TRBD2 (5 bases). Germline V gene lookup returns CDR1 KGHDR and CDR2 SFDVKD. CDR3 length: 16 residues. Deletions cut 5 bases from V and 5 bases from J, with 17 bases between. The CDR3 nucleotides read TGTGCCACCAGTGCCCCAGCCGGGGTTCGGACCGGGGAGCTGTTTTTT. Its protein is CATSAPAGVRTGELFF.

This chain links TRBV5-4 with TRBJ2-1, with 9 bases fitting TRBD1. Germline trimming cut 2 bases from V and 7 bases from J; bases unmatched to any gene: 1. Germline CDR1 and CDR2: SGHNT and YYREEE (reference sequence). There are 13 residues in the CDR3. The CDR3 region has the DNA TGTGCCAGCAGCTTTGACAGGGGGAATGAGCAGTTCTTC. This codes for CASSFDRGNEQFF.

This clone has a single count. The V call is TRBV7-8, the J call TRBJ1-2; weak D call: TRBD1 (6 bases). The CDR3 consists of 16 residues. V was clipped by 3 bases and J by 2 bases, with 16 bases between them. CDR1 is SGHVS, CDR2 FQNEAQ, per germline. The CDR3: CASSLSGAPTNYGYTF. In DNA, the CDR3 is TGTGCCAGCAGCTTGTCAGGGGCGCCGACCAACTATGGCTACACCTTC.

The chain has TRBV2 and TRBJ2-5, with 11 bases lining up with TRBD1. Losses at the gene ends were 5 bases for V and 3 bases for J; bases not matched to a gene: 5. The CDR3 contains 15 residues. Germline V gene data show CDR1 as SNHLY and CDR2 as FYNNEI. The DNA for the CDR3 is TGTGCCAGCAGTATGGACAGGGGGCTCGAAGAGACCCAGTACTTC. Amino acid sequence: CASSMDRGLEETQYF.

The rearrangement joins TRBV27 to TRBJ2-1; TRBD2 matches 8 bases. V was clipped by 3 bases and J by 7 bases; unmatched bases: 8. The CDR3 covers 15 residues. The germline V gene has CDR1 MNHEY and CDR2 SMNVEV (reference sequence). Written as DNA, the CDR3 is TGTGCCAGCAGTTTCTTTGCGGGAGGTGGAAATGAGCAGTTCTTC. It is translated as CASSFFAGGGNEQFF.

The chain is built from TRBV2 and TRBJ2-1; 7 bases are shared with TRBD2. The CDR3 is 15 amino acids. The germline V gene encodes CDR1 SNHLY and CDR2 FYNNEI. The J segment lost 5 bases and the V segment lost 7 bases, leaving 11 bases of the junction unmatched. The CDR3 spells CASTEGLAEDNEQFF. CDR3 sequence (DNA): TGTGCCAGCACCGAGGGTCTAGCGGAGGACAATGAGCAGTTCTTC.

This chain uses TRBV28 with TRBJ2-7; 9 bases fit TRBD1. This CDR3 has 14 amino acids. V trimming: 8 bases; J trimming: 0 bases; junction bases outside the gene matches: 5. CDR1 MDHEN and CDR2 SYDVKM come from the germline V gene. In DNA, the CDR3 is TGTGCCAGCCGTAGACAGGGGGACTCCTACGAGCAGTACTTC. It codes for CASRRQGDSYEQYF.

The chain joins TRBV27 to TRBJ1-1; D is perhaps TRBD1 (5 bases). The germline V gene has CDR1 MNHEY and CDR2 SMNVEV (reference sequence). The V gene lost 7 bases and the J gene lost 11 bases, with 17 bases spanning the gap. This CDR3 has 12 residues. CDR3 sequence: CASIQYGGKAFF. The CDR3, as DNA: TGTGCCAGCATTCAGTACGGGGGAAAGGCTTTCTTT.

This chain joins TRBV7-9 and TRBJ2-2; D gene unclear. The CDR3 totals 14 residues. Between the trimmed V and J ends, which lost 3 bases and 0 bases, there was a span of 5 bases. Per the germline V gene, CDR1 is SEHNR and CDR2 is FQNEAQ (reference sequence). The CDR3 loop reads CASSFFTNTGELFF. CDR3 nucleotide sequence: TGTGCCAGCAGCTTTTTTACGAACACCGGGGAGCTGTTTTTT. The entire variable domain, with the rest obtained from reference TRBV7-9 and TRBJ2-2, is as follows: DTGVSQNPRHKITKRGQNVTFRCDPISEHNRLYWYRQTLGQGPEFLTYFQNEAQLEKSRLLSDRFSAERPKGSFSTLEIQRTEQGDSAMYLCASSFFTNTGELFFGEGSRLTVL.

In its sample, this clone was seen once. The junction differs from germline at one of its ends, possibly a read error. V usage is TRBV23-1 and J usage is TRBJ1-2, with 10 bases that match TRBD1. TRBV23-1 is an ORF, with its function uncertain. The CDR3 sequence is 15 residues long. The CDR3 spells CASSQQDRGNSGYTF. CDR3 bases: TGCGCCAGCAGTCAACAGGACAGGGGGAACTCTGGCTACACCTTC.

The V gene is TRBV19, the J gene TRBJ2-5; 7 bases fit TRBD2. Germline trimming cut 5 bases from V and 5 bases from J; bases unmatched to any gene: 5. The CDR3 totals 13 residues. In germline, CDR1 is LNHDA, CDR2 SQIVND (reference sequence). The CDR3 reads CASSGGGLETQYF. CDR3 nucleotides: TGTGCCAGTAGTGGGGGGGGATTGGAGACCCAGTACTTC.

The chain has TRBV19 and TRBJ2-2; possibly TRBD1 for D (5 bases). V gave up 3 bases and J gave up 6 bases, with 8 bases separating them. CDR3 length equals 13 residues. Germline V gene sequence: CDR1 LNHDA, CDR2 SQIVND (reference sequence). CDR3 sequence: CASSIRVAGELFF. The DNA of the CDR3 is TGTGCCAGTAGTATCAGGGTAGCCGGGGAGCTGTTTTTT.

For the CDR3, the DNA is TGTGCCATCAGTGGGCCAGAGGGATTATCCGGGCAGTACTTC. Translation: CAISGPEGLSGQYF. The chain joins TRBV10-3 to TRBJ2-7, with D tentatively TRBD2 (5 bases). CDR3 size: 14 residues. Germline CDR1 reads ENHRY; CDR2 reads SYGVKD. V was trimmed by 4 bases and J by 9 bases, leaving 19 bases between them.

The V gene is TRBV6-5, the J gene TRBJ2-2; TRBD2 aligns across 7 bases. The CDR3 length is 15 residues. Germline V lookup: CDR1 MNHEY, CDR2 SVGAGI. V dropped 6 bases and J dropped 10; count of bases not matched to a gene: 14. CDR3 in DNA: TGTGCCAGCAGAGCGGCTGGGGAGGGACGAGTGGAGCTGTTTTTT. It is translated as CASRAAGEGRVELFF.

The chain has TRBV2 and TRBJ2-1; D gene uncertain. Trimming took off 4 bases at V and 4 bases at J, with 11 bases between the two ends. CDR3 length equals 14 residues. Germline-derived CDR1 and CDR2 are SNHLY and FYNNEI. CDR3: CASSGLGVYNEQFF. Written as DNA, the CDR3 is TGTGCCAGCAGTGGTTTAGGAGTATACAATGAGCAGTTCTTC.

V usage is TRBV9 and J usage is TRBJ2-1; TRBD2 aligns across 8 bases. Looked up from germline, CDR1 is SGDLS and CDR2 is YYNGEE. There are 16 residues in the CDR3. V lost 5 bases, J lost 5 bases, and 12 bases stayed unmatched. The DNA of the CDR3 is TGTGCCAGCAGTGCCACCCTTCTTAGCGGGAACAATGAGCAGTTCTTC. Its protein is CASSATLLSGNNEQFF.

This clone was observed a few times. V and J are TRBV19 and TRBJ1-6; D is perhaps TRBD1 (6 bases). Trimming left V 6 bases short and J 10 bases short, with 25 bases between. This CDR3 region has 17 residues. Germline loops: CDR1 LNHDA, CDR2 SQIVND (reference sequence). For the CDR3, the DNA is TGTGCCAGTAGGGACACAGGGTACGGGGCTTCGGAATCACCCCTCCACTTT. It is translated as CASRDTGYGASESPLHF.

The sample holds one count of this clone. The V gene is TRBV19, the J gene TRBJ2-1; no clear D. Germline V gene data show CDR1 as LNHDA and CDR2 as SQIVND (reference sequence). V was pared by 3 bases and J by 7 bases, with 13 bases between. This CDR3 spans 14 amino acids. The CDR3 coding sequence is TGTGCCAGTAGTATTTTAGAGGTGAGGAATGAGCAGTTCTTC. Translation: CASSILEVRNEQFF.